The rows below give T cell receptor beta chains drawn from one sample of a study of regulatory T cells in long-lasting Graves disease. TCRdb processed the multiplex PCR reads anew with MiXCR; each CDR3 protein has one entry. The sample includes roughly 430,000 distinct CDR3 sequences, about 17% of them seen just once. This same sample was also part of a study on T cells in Graves' hyperthyroidism and ophthalmopathy.

Sequencing used peripheral blood mononuclear cells (PBMCs), obtained at new diagnosis, from a patient treated with antithyroid drugs. The origin of the receptors is a woman in her 30s with Graves disease. Both conserved end residues are part of each CDR3. Fields, in order: CDR3 protein, V gene, J gene.

CDR3aa: CASSARADTQYF
v_gene: TRBV13
j_gene: TRBJ2-3

CDR3aa: CASSVGGSRTDTQYF
v_gene: TRBV9
j_gene: TRBJ2-3

CDR3aa: CASSDVGGRGYEQYF
v_gene: TRBV28
j_gene: TRBJ2-7

CDR3aa: CASTTGPTNEQFF
v_gene: TRBV28
j_gene: TRBJ2-1

CDR3aa: CASSPPQGADSPLHF
v_gene: TRBV3-1
j_gene: TRBJ1-6

CDR3aa: CASRENYEQYF
v_gene: TRBV28
j_gene: TRBJ2-7

CDR3aa: CASSSRQSPNYGYTF
v_gene: TRBV7-9
j_gene: TRBJ1-2

CDR3aa: CASSKGLAGRDEQFF
v_gene: TRBV19
j_gene: TRBJ2-1

CDR3aa: CASSLQTSGLGEQYF
v_gene: TRBV2
j_gene: TRBJ2-7

CDR3aa: CSVEPGTATANEQFF
v_gene: TRBV29-1
j_gene: TRBJ2-1